A single sample gave rise to the 15 T cell receptor beta chains below, sequenced in a study of blood T cell repertoires in COVID-19. Produced via immunoSEQ multiplex PCR; TCRdb's table is partial and in-frame only. Of around 150,000 clones listed, roughly 87% are singletons. The sample consisted of peripheral blood. The receptor set was obtained from a woman aged 55-70 years with active or convalescent COVID-19.

The rearrangement links TRBV5-4 to TRBJ2-3, with 10 bases matching TRBD2. Losses at the gene ends were 4 bases for V and 0 bases for J; bases not matched to a gene: 8. The CDR3 is 17 amino acids. Germline assignment: CDR1 SGHNT and CDR2 YYREEE (reference sequence). CDR3 sequence (DNA): TGTGCCAGCAGCACGGGACTAGCGCCGGCTAGCACAGATACGCAGTATTTT. Amino acid sequence: CASSTGLAPASTDTQYF.

The chain is built from TRBV3-1 (or the pseudogene TRBV3-2) and TRBJ2-3; tentatively, D is TRBD1 (6 bases). V was cut by 1 base and J by 2 bases, with 13 bases left in between. The V gene's germline CDR1 is LGHDT and CDR2 YNNKEL (reference sequence). This CDR3 comprises 16 residues. As DNA, the CDR3 is TGTGCCAGCAGCCAAGCGACGGACAGTTTCACAGATACGCAGTATTTT. Residues: CASSQATDSFTDTQYF.

V usage is TRBV24-1 and J usage is TRBJ2-4; D is perhaps TRBD2 (5 bases). The CDR3 runs to 16 residues. Germline CDR1 is KGHDR and CDR2 is SFDVKD. V was shortened by 12 bases and J by 0 bases, with 20 bases between the two germline ends. CDR3 nucleotide sequence: TGTGCCCCGCGACCTTCTAGCAGAGTAGCCAAAAACATTCAGTACTTC. As protein: CAPRPSSRVAKNIQYF.

The rearrangement links TRBV27 to TRBJ1-2; D possibly corresponds to TRBD1 (5 bases). The length of the CDR3 is 13 residues. Trimming removed 6 bases at V and 5 bases at J, with 13 bases between. CDR1 MNHEY and CDR2 SMNVEV come from the germline V gene (reference sequence). CDR3 amino acids: CASRPGGGYGYTF. The CDR3 nucleotides are TGTGCCAGCAGACCGGGGGGAGGGTATGGCTACACCTTC.

The chain combines TRBV10-3 with TRBJ1-5; D is undetermined. Germline assignment: CDR1 ENHRY and CDR2 SYGVKD. V was pared by 4 bases and J by 1 base, with 8 bases between. This CDR3 has 14 residues. CDR3 DNA: TGTGCCATCAGTGTGGAGGGAAGCAATCAGCCCCAGCATTTT. This sequence encodes CAISVEGSNQPQHF.

This chain uses TRBV7-9 with TRBJ2-7; D gene uncertain. The V end lost 4 bases, the J end lost 3 bases, and 10 bases lay between the germline ends. Germline CDR1 SEHNR, CDR2 FQNEAQ (reference sequence). This CDR3 has 13 amino acids. CDR3 sequence reads: CASSYGVNYEQYF. Written as DNA, the CDR3 is TGTGCCAGCAGCTACGGAGTCAACTACGAGCAGTACTTC.

This clone appeared once. The chain has TRBV7-8 and TRBJ2-5, with D perhaps TRBD2 (7 bases). CDR1 is SGHVS and CDR2 is FQNEAQ in the germline V gene. This CDR3 has 14 amino acids. V was shortened by 8 bases and J by 4 bases, with 17 bases between the two germline ends. For the CDR3, the DNA is TGTGCCAGCCTGGCGGGGGCCGCCCCAGAGACCCAGTACTTC. Translating it yields CASLAGAAPETQYF.

The V and J genes are TRBV30 and TRBJ2-1; TRBD1 agrees at 10 bases. After removal of 5 bases from V and 4 bases from J, the junction contained 14 bases not matched to a gene. Germline CDR1 GTSNPN, CDR2 SVGIG (reference sequence). The CDR3 totals 17 residues. DNA of the CDR3: TGTGCCTGGGACAGCTCAAAGACAGGGGGCGGATACAATGAGCAGTTCTTC. It yields the protein CAWDSSKTGGGYNEQFF.

The chain employs TRBV19 and TRBJ1-1; the match to TRBD1 covers 9 bases. V was pared by 6 bases and J by 5 bases, with 7 bases of the junction left unmatched. Germline V gives CDR1 LNHDA, CDR2 SQIVND (reference sequence). The CDR3 runs 14 residues. CDR3 nucleotide sequence: TGTGCCAGTAGCCCAGACAGGGGGGGGACTGAAGCTTTCTTT. Translation: CASSPDRGGTEAFF.

This chain links TRBV19 with TRBJ2-3, with D possibly matching TRBD1 (6 bases). Deletions cut 10 bases from V and 2 bases from J, with 13 bases between. The germline V gene encodes CDR1 LNHDA and CDR2 SQIVND (reference sequence). The CDR3 has 13 residues. Written as DNA, the CDR3 is TGTGCCACGTCACAGGGCCCCACAGATACGCAGTATTTT. Residues: CATSQGPTDTQYF.

This chain uses TRBV4-3 with TRBJ2-7, with 12 bases fitting TRBD1. J was trimmed by 6 bases and V by 0 bases; bases with no gene match: 6. This CDR3 has 16 amino acids. Germline V lookup: CDR1 LGHNA, CDR2 YSLEER. In DNA, the CDR3 is TGCGCCAGCAGCCAAGATTCCGGGACAGGGGGCGCCGAGCAGTACTTC. Translating it yields CASSQDSGTGGAEQYF.

The gene calls are TRBV7-2 and TRBJ1-2; D possibly corresponds to TRBD1 (5 bases). Germline values: CDR1 SGHTA, CDR2 FQGNSA. The V end was cut by 0 bases, the J end by 4 bases, with 12 bases between. The CDR3 contains 15 residues. CDR3 nucleotides: TGTGCCAGCAGCTTAGCCGCACAGGAGGGCTATGGCTACACCTTC. Amino acid sequence: CASSLAAQEGYGYTF.

This clone was found a few times. This rearrangement joins TRBV18 to TRBJ1-1, with D possibly TRBD1 on 6 matching bases. Trimming left V 4 bases short and J 2 bases short, with 8 bases between. CDR3 length: 13 residues. Looked up from germline, CDR1 is KGHSH and CDR2 is LQKENI. CDR3 loop: CASSQGQNTEAFF. In DNA, the CDR3 is TGTGCCAGCTCACAGGGACAAAACACTGAAGCTTTCTTT.

This clone turned up a few times. The chain uses TRBV6-5 and TRBJ1-1; TRBD1 is a possible D gene (6 bases). The CDR3 length is 15 residues. Trimming stripped 6 bases from V and 3 bases from J, with 17 bases between. Germline CDR1 is MNHEY and CDR2 is SVGAGI. CDR3 protein: CASRGMGAGDTEAFF. In DNA form, the CDR3 reads TGTGCCAGCAGGGGCATGGGGGCCGGGGACACTGAAGCTTTCTTT.

This chain links TRBV6-5 with TRBJ1-1; TRBD1 matches 8 bases. V was clipped by 2 bases and J by 8 bases; unmatched bases: 7. CDR3 length: 14 amino acids. CDR1 is MNHEY, CDR2 SVGAGI, per germline. The CDR3 is CASSYLARTGEAFF. DNA of the CDR3: TGTGCCAGCAGTTACCTCGCGAGGACAGGGGAAGCTTTCTTT.